Shown below are 30 T cell receptor beta chains from a single sample sequenced in a study of T cells after yellow fever vaccination. TCRdb passed the 5' RACE reads through MiXCR, listing each CDR3 protein once. The data hold approximately 260,000 distinct CDR3 sequences, with about 5.2% observed a single time. Sequencing used CD4+ T cells sorted from PBMCs, obtained on the day of the yellow fever booster vaccination. These receptors were collected from a man younger than 35 who received the YFV17D yellow fever vaccine.

There are many counts of this clonotype. CDR3 region: CASSQDRAGGYTGELFF. CDR3 bases: TGTGCCAGCAGCCAAGATCGAGCGGGGGGTTACACCGGGGAGCTGTTTTTT. The chain carries TRBV4-2 and TRBJ2-2; 9 bases are shared with TRBD2. J lost 3 bases, V lost 0 bases, and 5 bases had no gene match. The CDR3 is 17 amino acids. Germline V gene sequence: CDR1 LGHNA, CDR2 YNFKEQ.

The gene calls are TRBV19 and TRBJ1-2; a possible D gene is TRBD1 (5 bases). Trimming took off 3 bases at V and 5 bases at J, with 16 bases between the two ends. The CDR3 sequence is 15 residues long. Germline loops: CDR1 LNHDA, CDR2 SQIVND (reference sequence). The CDR3 DNA follows: TGTGCCAGTAGTATTCAGGGCGCAGTTGGATATGGCTACACCTTC. Encoded protein: CASSIQGAVGYGYTF.

Turning to this clonotype: The junction differs from germline at one of its ends, possibly a read error. This chain joins TRBV4-2 and TRBJ2-2; D gene uncertain. CDR1 and CDR2 from the germline V gene are LGHNA and YNFKEQ. The CDR3 covers 14 residues. CDR3 in amino acids: CASSQEKNPGELFF. The CDR3 DNA is TGTGCCAGCAGCCAAGAAAAGAACCCCGGGGAGCTGTTTTTT.

This clonotype was recorded many times. V usage is TRBV7-2 and J usage is TRBJ1-1; D gene unclear. Looked up from germline, CDR1 is SGHTA and CDR2 is FQGNSA. The V end was cut by 2 bases, the J end by 0 bases, with 7 bases between. CDR3 length: 14 residues. In DNA form, the CDR3 reads TGTGCCAGCAGCTTATTATGGATGAACACTGAAGCTTTCTTT. Its protein product is CASSLLWMNTEAFF.

Many counts were recorded for this clonotype. The J gene is TRBJ2-2, the V gene TRBV7-2, with a possible D match to TRBD1 (5 bases). The germline gives CDR1 SGHTA, CDR2 FQGNSA. The CDR3 is made up of 15 amino acids. V lost 5 bases and J 4 bases, leaving 14 bases between the germline ends. Here the CDR3 reads CASSPLPGSTGELFF. The CDR3 coding sequence is TGTGCCAGCAGCCCGTTGCCAGGGTCCACCGGGGAGCTGTTTTTT.

The chain carries TRBV18 and TRBJ2-3, with D possibly being TRBD2 (6 bases). The germline V gene encodes CDR1 KGHSH and CDR2 LQKENI. The V end was cut by 0 bases, the J end by 2 bases, with 9 bases between. CDR3 length equals 15 residues. The chain's CDR3 is CASSPPGGVTDTQYF. For the CDR3, the DNA is TGTGCCAGCTCACCACCCGGCGGGGTCACAGATACGCAGTATTTT. Combining the CDR3 with reference TRBV18 and TRBJ2-3 gives the whole variable domain NAGVMQNPRHLVRRRGQEARLRCSPMKGHSHVYWYRQLPEEGLKFMVYLQKENIIDESGMPKERFSAEFPKEGPSILRIQQVVRGDSAAYFCASSPPGGVTDTQYFGPGTRLTVL.

This clonotype was recorded a few times. V usage is TRBV7-9 and J usage is TRBJ1-4; TRBD1 is a possible D gene (6 bases). In germline, CDR1 is SEHNR, CDR2 FQNEAQ (reference sequence). Trimming removed 2 bases from V and 7 bases from J, with 20 bases in between. This CDR3 has 17 residues. DNA for the CDR3: TGTGCCAGCAGCTTACTGATAACAGGGACTTTGGGTGAAAAACTGTTTTTT. Translating it yields CASSLLITGTLGEKLFF.

V usage is TRBV6-6 and J usage is TRBJ1-2, with D maybe TRBD1 (5 bases). The germline V gene encodes CDR1 MNHNY and CDR2 SVGAGI (reference sequence). Deletions cut 2 bases from V and 4 bases from J, with 14 bases between. This CDR3 is built from 15 residues. CDR3 DNA: TGTGCCAGCAGTTACCCAGGTGACAGTCTCTATGGCTACACCTTC. It translates to CASSYPGDSLYGYTF.

In this sample, this clonotype turned up a few times. The chain combines TRBV12-3 or TRBV12-4 with TRBJ1-5; a weak D match, TRBD1 (6 bases). With 5 bases removed from V and 6 bases from J, the gap between germline ends came to 20 bases. CDR3 size: 16 residues. The CDR3 DNA reads TGTGCCAGCAGTCCCGGGGGCCAGGGATTACCTCAGCCCCAGCATTTT. It yields the protein CASSPGGQGLPQPQHF.

The J gene is TRBJ1-1, the V gene TRBV18; D is undetermined. CDR3 size: 15 residues. Looked up from germline, CDR1 is KGHSH and CDR2 is LQKENI. Trimming cost V 3 bases and J 0 bases, with 11 bases left between them. The CDR3, as DNA: TGTGCCAGCTCACCGTCGGTGGAGATGAACACTGAAGCTTTCTTT. It yields the protein CASSPSVEMNTEAFF.

The chain uses TRBV7-9 and TRBJ1-1; D gene unclear. Germline-derived CDR1 and CDR2 are SEHNR and FQNEAQ (reference sequence). The CDR3 length is 13 residues. V shed 3 bases and J shed 2 bases, with 7 bases lying between them. The CDR3 is CASSFVTNTEAFF. As DNA, the CDR3 is TGTGCCAGCAGCTTTGTAACCAACACTGAAGCTTTCTTT.

This clonotype showed up just a few times. V and J are TRBV20-1 and TRBJ2-6, with a tentative D call TRBD1 (6 bases). CDR1 and CDR2 from the germline V gene are DFQATT and SNEGSKA (reference sequence). Trimming removed 4 bases at V and 4 bases at J, with 11 bases between. The CDR3 length is 14 residues. For the CDR3, the DNA is TGCAGTGCTATTACAGGGTCCGGGGCCAACGTCCTGACTTTC. Residues: CSAITGSGANVLTF.

The chain links TRBV10-3 to TRBJ1-2; D gene unclear. This CDR3 has 13 amino acids. Trimming took off 6 bases at V and 1 base at J, with 9 bases between the two ends. Germline V CDR1 and CDR2: ENHRY, SYGVKD. CDR3 sequence: CAIRSGVNYGYTF. The CDR3 coding sequence is TGTGCCATCAGGTCCGGGGTTAACTATGGCTACACCTTC.

Many counts were recorded for this clonotype. The rearrangement uses TRBV28 and TRBJ2-4; maybe TRBD2 (7 bases). CDR3 length: 16 residues. The V and J ends lost 2 bases and 7 bases respectively, with 18 bases between them. Germline V lookup: CDR1 MDHEN, CDR2 SYDVKM. The CDR3 nucleotides are TGTGCCAGCAGTTTAGGGGGGGCCGGCGGTGGGAACATTCAGTACTTC. It is translated as CASSLGGAGGGNIQYF.

This chain links TRBV18 with TRBJ1-2, with no clear D. V was trimmed by 7 bases and J by 4 bases, leaving 16 bases between them. CDR1 is KGHSH, CDR2 LQKENI, per germline. The CDR3 extends over 14 amino acids. CDR3 nucleotide sequence: TGTGCCAGCTTACCGGGGATCGAGTTCTATGGCTACACCTTC. This gives the protein CASLPGIEFYGYTF.

This clonotype was found a few times. The chain recombines TRBV7-8 with TRBJ1-2; D is perhaps TRBD1 (6 bases). V was clipped by 5 bases and J by 5 bases, with 12 bases between them. This CDR3 is built from 13 residues. Germline V gene lookup returns CDR1 SGHVS and CDR2 FQNEAQ. In nucleotides, the CDR3 is TGTGCCAGCAGCCCGGGAGGGGGGTATGGCTACACCTTC. Its protein product is CASSPGGGYGYTF.

This clonotype was observed a handful of times. CDR3 bases: TGCGCCAGCAGCTTACTGGGGCAAGAAGCTTTCTTT. Protein: CASSLLGQEAFF. The chain employs TRBV5-1 and TRBJ1-1, with D perhaps TRBD1 (5 bases). V was shortened by 2 bases and J by 8 bases, with 10 bases between the two germline ends. This CDR3 is built from 12 residues. Germline V gene data show CDR1 as SGHRS and CDR2 as YFSETQ.

The chain recombines TRBV20-1 with TRBJ2-5; the D is unclear. The germline gives CDR1 DFQATT, CDR2 SNEGSKA (reference sequence). This CDR3 region has 12 residues. Trimming took 6 bases from V and 2 from J, leaving 10 bases between them. CDR3 nucleotides: TGCAGTGCCGGGCCTAGGCAAGAGACCCAGTACTTC. This sequence encodes CSAGPRQETQYF.

This clonotype was observed many times. The chain joins TRBV11-2 to TRBJ1-5, with D perhaps TRBD1 (6 bases). Germline assignment: CDR1 SGHAT and CDR2 FQNNGV. Trimming shortened V by 3 bases and J by 3 bases, and 18 bases separated the two germline ends. The CDR3 is 17 residues long. CDR3 nucleotide sequence: TGTGCCAGCAGCTTCGCAGGAGAGACAGGCCACAATCAGCCCCAGCATTTT. Translated, it gives CASSFAGETGHNQPQHF.

This clonotype occurred a few times. The gene calls are TRBV6-2 or TRBV6-3 and TRBJ2-7; D gene ambiguous. The CDR3 runs to 13 residues. V lost 11 bases and J lost 3, with 17 bases in between. Germline loops: CDR1 MNHEY, CDR2 SVGEGT. The CDR3 region is CALQIHGVYEQYV. The CDR3 DNA sequence: TGTGCCCTCCAAATTCATGGGGTCTACGAGCAGTACGTC.

There are a few counts of this clonotype. The V and J genes are TRBV20-1 and TRBJ2-1, with unresolved D. This CDR3 region has 13 residues. CDR1 is DFQATT and CDR2 is SNEGSKA in the germline V gene (reference sequence). The V end was cut by 6 bases, the J end by 10 bases, with 19 bases between. The CDR3, as DNA: TGCAGTGCCCTCCCGGCATCCGAGTGGGAGCAGTTCTTC. It translates to CSALPASEWEQFF.

V is TRBV20-1 and J is TRBJ2-5; TRBD2 matches 10 bases. The CDR3 spans 15 residues. CDR1 is DFQATT, CDR2 SNEGSKA, per germline (reference sequence). V was clipped by 4 bases and J by 1 base; unmatched bases: 6. Here the CDR3 reads CSATTPSGGQETQYF. CDR3 sequence (DNA): TGCAGTGCTACCACCCCTAGCGGGGGCCAAGAGACCCAGTACTTC.

Many counts were recorded for this clonotype. This chain uses TRBV20-1 with TRBJ1-5; 10 bases line up with TRBD1. Germline V CDR1 and CDR2: DFQATT, SNEGSKA (reference sequence). V gave up 6 bases and J gave up 3 bases; unmatched junction bases: 5. The CDR3 is made up of 14 amino acids. The CDR3 is CSAGTGEYNQPQHF. The CDR3 DNA is TGCAGTGCAGGGACAGGGGAGTACAATCAGCCCCAGCATTTT.

This clonotype was observed at least ten times. The chain recombines TRBV5-6 with TRBJ2-5; D may be TRBD1 or TRBD2 (6 bases each). The CDR3 is made up of 14 amino acids. Per the germline V gene, CDR1 is SGHDT and CDR2 is YYEEEE. V was cut by 1 base and J by 4 bases, with 11 bases left in between. The CDR3 DNA sequence: TGTGCCAGCAGCTTGCGGGGGCGTTCAGAGACCCAGTACTTC. Its protein product is CASSLRGRSETQYF. The full variable domain, rest sourced from reference TRBV5-6 and TRBJ2-5, is DAGVTQSPTHLIKTRGQQVTLRCSPKSGHDTVSWYQQALGQGPQFIFQYYEEEERQRGNFPDRFSGHQFPNYSSELNVNALLLGDSALYLCASSLRGRSETQYFGPGTRLLVL.

V and J are TRBV6-1 and TRBJ2-6; D call uncertain. This CDR3 is 16 amino acids long. Germline CDR1 is MNHNS and CDR2 is SASEGT. V gave up 7 bases and J gave up 0 bases, with 13 bases separating them. CDR3 sequence reads: CASTPVKGSGANVLTF. CDR3 in DNA: TGTGCCAGCACCCCCGTCAAGGGCTCTGGGGCCAACGTCCTGACTTTC.

This clonotype was recorded at least ten times. The chain links TRBV14 to TRBJ2-5; D gene unclear. Trimming stripped 0 bases from V and 1 base from J, with 0 bases between. In germline, CDR1 is SGHDN, CDR2 FVKESK. The CDR3 spans 12 residues. This chain's CDR3 is CASSQDQETQYF. The DNA of the CDR3 is TGTGCCAGCAGCCAAGACCAAGAGACCCAGTACTTC.

This clonotype appeared many times. The gene calls are TRBV7-2 and TRBJ2-5; no definite D call. V was cut by 5 bases and J by 5 bases, with 6 bases left in between. The germline gives CDR1 SGHTA, CDR2 FQGNSA. The length of the CDR3 is 11 residues. CDR3 bases: TGTGCCAGCAGCCCCTGGGAGACCCAGTACTTC. Protein product: CASSPWETQYF.

This clonotype showed up just a few times. The chain joins TRBV7-2 to TRBJ1-1; D not certain. The V and J ends lost 2 bases and 3 bases respectively, with 7 bases between them. Germline CDR1 and CDR2: SGHTA and FQGNSA. This CDR3 contains 13 residues. CDR3 DNA: TGTGCCAGCAGCTTAATCGGGGACACTGAAGCTTTCTTT. Translating gives CASSLIGDTEAFF.

This clonotype has ten or more counts. This sequence joins TRBV7-3 and TRBJ2-2; the match to TRBD2 covers 7 bases. Germline trimming cut 6 bases from V and 5 bases from J; bases unmatched to any gene: 3. CDR1 is SGHTA, CDR2 FQGTGA, per germline. The CDR3 sequence is 13 residues long. As DNA, the CDR3 is TGTGCCAGCAGTTCACTAGCGACCGGGGAGCTGTTTTTT. As protein: CASSSLATGELFF.

This clonotype has just a few counts. The chain is built from TRBV4-1 and TRBJ2-2; the match to TRBD2 covers 9 bases. Germline lookup yields CDR1 MGHRA and CDR2 YSYEKL. After removal of 9 bases from V and 1 base from J, the junction contained 15 bases not matched to a gene. There are 18 residues in the CDR3. This CDR3 is CASRLAEPGQRNTGELFF. CDR3 sequence (DNA): TGCGCCAGTAGACTAGCGGAGCCCGGACAAAGGAACACCGGGGAGCTGTTTTTT.